Following are 12 T cell receptor beta chains from one sample sequenced in a study of T cell repertoires in cytomegalovirus infection. For these TCRs, the target antigens are not known. TCRdb itself ran the reads through MiXCR, one entry per CDR3 protein. The table includes a few hundred thousand distinct CDR3 sequences, just under 40% detected once. The sample here was cultured PBMCs, taken from culture after CMV antigen stimulation. These receptor sequences come from a human donor in good health (CMV status not recorded). Some clones in this sample may be carry-over from other donors' samples.

V is TRBV6-1 and J is TRBJ2-3; D is perhaps TRBD2 (6 bases). The CDR3 totals 15 residues. Trimming removed 5 bases from V and 4 bases from J, with 16 bases in between. Germline CDR1 and CDR2: MNHNS and SASEGT. CDR3 nucleotides: TGTGCCAGCAGTCCCCCGGCGGCGGGGTCAGATACGCAGTATTTT. This codes for CASSPPAAGSDTQYF.

The chain links TRBV11-3 to TRBJ1-5; 7 positions match TRBD1. V gave up 2 bases and J gave up 7 bases; unmatched junction bases: 8. Germline values: CDR1 SGHNT, CDR2 YENEEA. This CDR3 is built from 15 residues. CDR3 region: CASSLRGHPSQPQHF. CDR3 in DNA: TGTGCCAGCAGCTTAAGGGGGCACCCGAGCCAGCCCCAGCATTTT. Complete variable domain (other parts from reference TRBV11-3 and TRBJ1-5): EAGVVQSPRYKIIEKKQPVAFWCNPISGHNTLYWYLQNLGQGPELLIRYENEEAVDDSQLPKDRFSAERLKGVDSTLKIQPAELGDSAVYLCASSLRGHPSQPQHFGDGTRLSIL.

As to this clonotype: A clone one base away is much larger, so this may be a read error. V usage is TRBV7-1 and J usage is TRBJ2-5; 10 bases align to TRBD2. TRBV7-1 is treated as an ORF (open reading frame) with a function not yet certain. This CDR3 has 15 amino acids. The V gene end was trimmed by 3 bases and the J gene end by 1 base; junction bases not matched to a gene: 2. The CDR3 protein is CASSSGTSVQETQYF. The CDR3 DNA follows: TGTGCCAGCAGCTCCGGGACTAGCGTCCAAGAGACCCAGTACTTC.

This clonotype was detected only a few times. CDR3 region: CASRWGPNTGELFF. In DNA, the CDR3 is TGTGCCAGTCGATGGGGGCCGAACACCGGGGAGCTGTTTTTT. V gene TRBV19 combines with J gene TRBJ2-2; tentatively, D is TRBD1 (6 bases). The CDR3 loop spans 14 amino acids. V was trimmed by 8 bases and J by 0 bases, leaving 10 bases between them. CDR1 is LNHDA, CDR2 SQIVND, per germline (reference sequence).

This clonotype was seen a handful of times. The chain joins TRBV6-2 or TRBV6-3 to TRBJ1-5; perhaps TRBD1 as D (5 bases). The V end was cut by 1 base, the J end by 5 bases, with 9 bases between. Germline CDR1 MNHEY, CDR2 SVGEGT. The CDR3 is made up of 14 amino acids. The DNA for the CDR3 is TGTGCCAGCAGTTACTTGGGGGACTATCAGCCCCAGCATTTT. It encodes CASSYLGDYQPQHF.

This clonotype was recorded a few times. The V and J genes are TRBV7-2 and TRBJ2-3, with 7 bases aligning to TRBD1. Per the germline V gene, CDR1 is SGHTA and CDR2 is FQGNSA. Trimming at V came to 1 base and at J to 0 bases, leaving 7 bases not matched to a gene. The CDR3 contains 17 residues. The CDR3, as DNA: TGTGCCAGCAGCTTAGAAGACAGGGCACCTAGCACAGATACGCAGTATTTT. It codes for CASSLEDRAPSTDTQYF.

V gene TRBV20-1 combines with J gene TRBJ1-1, with D perhaps matching TRBD1 (5 bases). Germline values: CDR1 DFQATT, CDR2 SNEGSKA (reference sequence). The CDR3 runs 15 residues. V lost 4 bases to trimming and J lost 1 base, with 16 bases between them. The CDR3 loop is CSAIPGTEGNTEAFF. CDR3 in DNA: TGCAGTGCTATCCCCGGGACGGAGGGGAACACTGAAGCTTTCTTT.

This clonotype was counted between two and nine times. The V and J genes are TRBV12-3 or TRBV12-4 and TRBJ1-5; D unclear. This CDR3 has 14 amino acids. V was shortened by 5 bases and J by 8 bases, with 16 bases between the two germline ends. The CDR3 DNA follows: TGTGCCAGCAGTGGGAGAACGTACCTAGAGCCCCAGCATTTT. Its protein is CASSGRTYLEPQHF.

The chain links TRBV28 to TRBJ1-3; 7 bases agree with TRBD1. V was pared by 4 bases and J by 2 bases, with 5 bases of the junction left unmatched. The CDR3 loop spans 15 amino acids. Looked up from germline, CDR1 is MDHEN and CDR2 is SYDVKM. The CDR3 here is CASSSPTGAGNTIYF. In DNA, the CDR3 is TGTGCCAGCAGTTCCCCAACAGGGGCTGGAAACACCATATATTTT. Based on the CDR3 plus reference TRBV28 and TRBJ1-3, the full variable domain is DVKVTQSSRYLVKRTGEKVFLECVQDMDHENMFWYRQDPGLGLRLIYFSYDVKMKEKGDIPEGYSVSREKKERFSLILESASTNQTSMYLCASSSPTGAGNTIYFGEGSWLTVV.

V usage is TRBV12-3 or TRBV12-4 and J usage is TRBJ2-3; 8 bases agree with TRBD1. V shed 4 bases and J 3 bases; nucleotides not matched to a gene: 9. The CDR3 totals 16 residues. CDR3 nucleotide sequence: TGTGCCAGCAGTTCCGGTGGACAGGGTCTAACAGATACGCAGTATTTT. It specifies CASSSGGQGLTDTQYF.

This clonotype came up once. The V and J genes are TRBV7-9 and TRBJ2-7; possible D gene TRBD1, 5 bases. The CDR3 spans 14 residues. Per germline, CDR1 SEHNR and CDR2 FQNEAQ (reference sequence). The V end was cut by 5 bases, the J end by 1 base, with 12 bases between. This chain's CDR3 is CASSQDTLSYEQYF. The CDR3 DNA sequence: TGTGCCAGCAGCCAGGACACCTTATCCTACGAGCAGTACTTC.

This clonotype was seen only a few times. This chain connects TRBV7-2 to TRBJ1-2; no firm D call. CDR1 is SGHTA and CDR2 is FQGNSA in the germline V gene. V was cut by 4 bases and J by 2 bases, with 17 bases left in between. This CDR3 has 16 residues. CDR3 in DNA: TGTGCCAGCAGCTCCGATAGTGAGGGAGGAAACTATGGCTACACCTTC. This codes for CASSSDSEGGNYGYTF.